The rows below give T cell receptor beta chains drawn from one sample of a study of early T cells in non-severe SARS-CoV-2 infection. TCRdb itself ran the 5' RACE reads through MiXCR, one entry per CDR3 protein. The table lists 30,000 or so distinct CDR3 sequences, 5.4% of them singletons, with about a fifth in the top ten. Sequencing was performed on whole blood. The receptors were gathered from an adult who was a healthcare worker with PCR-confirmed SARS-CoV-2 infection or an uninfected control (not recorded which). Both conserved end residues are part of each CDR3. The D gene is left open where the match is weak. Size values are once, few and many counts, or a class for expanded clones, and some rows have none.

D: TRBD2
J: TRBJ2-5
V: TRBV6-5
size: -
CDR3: CASRLLSGGAWETQYF
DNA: TGTGCCAGCAGACTCCTTAGCGGGGGGGCCTGGGAGACCCAGTACTTC

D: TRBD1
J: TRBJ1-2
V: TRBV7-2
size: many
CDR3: CASSFGGTASLANYGYTF
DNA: TGTGCCAGCAGCTTTGGCGGGACAGCGTCCTTAGCTAACTATGGCTACACCTTC

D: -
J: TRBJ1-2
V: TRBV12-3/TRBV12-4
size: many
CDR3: CASSLQRPNGYTF
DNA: TGTGCCAGCAGTTTACAGAGACCGAATGGCTACACCTTC

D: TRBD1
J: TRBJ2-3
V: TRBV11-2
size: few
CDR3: CASSSGQGDTQYF
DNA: TGTGCCAGCAGCTCCGGACAGGGAGATACGCAGTATTTT

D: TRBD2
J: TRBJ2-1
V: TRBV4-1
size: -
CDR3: CASSQMGRGTSGKNEQFF
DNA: TGCGCCAGCAGCCAGATGGGGAGGGGGACTAGCGGGAAAAATGAGCAGTTCTTC

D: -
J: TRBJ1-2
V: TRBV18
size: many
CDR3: CASSPKTSNYGYTF
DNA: TGTGCCAGCTCACCAAAGACCAGTAACTATGGCTACACCTTC

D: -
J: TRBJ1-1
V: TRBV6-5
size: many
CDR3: CASKNPGNEAFF
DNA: TGTGCCAGCAAAAACCCGGGAAATGAAGCTTTCTTT

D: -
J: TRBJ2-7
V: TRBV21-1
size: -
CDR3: CASSTIAGGRENEQYF
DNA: TGTGCCAGCAGCACTATCGCGGGAGGTCGAGAAAACGAGCAGTACTTC

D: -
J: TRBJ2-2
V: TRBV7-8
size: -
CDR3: CASSLKTGTNTGELFF
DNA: TGTGCCAGCAGCTTAAAAACCGGGACCAACACCGGGGAGCTGTTTTTT

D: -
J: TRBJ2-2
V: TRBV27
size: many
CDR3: CASSPRRDLGRTNTGELFF
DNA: TGTGCCAGCAGTCCCCGCCGGGACCTAGGCCGAACGAACACCGGGGAGCTGTTTTTT

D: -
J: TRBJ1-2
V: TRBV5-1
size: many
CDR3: CASSPSPGLTGYGYTF
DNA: TGCGCCAGCAGCCCTTCCCCCGGCCTCACCGGCTATGGCTACACCTTC

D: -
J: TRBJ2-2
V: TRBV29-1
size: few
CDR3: CSVSFGAGELFF
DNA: TGCAGCGTTAGTTTTGGGGCCGGGGAGCTGTTTTTT

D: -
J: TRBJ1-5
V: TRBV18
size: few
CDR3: CASLGGFNQPQHF
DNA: TGTGCCAGCCTAGGGGGGTTCAATCAGCCCCAGCATTTT

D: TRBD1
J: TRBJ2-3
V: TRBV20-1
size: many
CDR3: CSARGLGTGVITDTQYF
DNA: TGCAGTGCTAGGGGCCTGGGGACAGGGGTAATCACAGATACGCAGTATTTT

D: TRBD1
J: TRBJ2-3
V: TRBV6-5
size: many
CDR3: CASSYSGGGQGTGTDTQYF
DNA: TGTGCCAGCAGTTACTCTGGTGGGGGACAGGGGACTGGCACAGATACGCAGTATTTT